The present TCR beta chain was sequenced within a study of cytomegalovirus exposure and HLA in healthy donors. There were likely unrecorded immune exposures, though donors were nominally healthy when sampled. Whole-study findings and limits: TCR sequences were mostly rare, though some public TCRs occurred in many donors. Later analysis suggested most CMV-associated TCR beta chains were HLA-restricted. A previous analysis found most TCR beta V segments productive roughly 90% or roughly 30% of the time.

As concerns this clone: The antigen is unknown.

Germline CDR1 is SGHRS and CDR2 is YFSETQ. The V and J ends lost 0 bases and 4 bases, in that order; junction bases with no gene match: 4. The CDR3 totals 16 residues. 60 Vbeta and 13 Jbeta primers were used in PCR. Profiled with immunoSEQ multiplex PCR; TCRdb holds only in-frame clones, not every one. This sample yields 200,000 to 250,000 clones, of which approximately 90% are seen a single time; roughly 1% belongs to the top ten. Sequenced material: PBMCs. The chain has TRBV5-1 and TRBJ2-2; 9 nucleotides align to TRBD1. This TCR came from a woman between 18 and 29 years old in good health and CMV-seronegative. CDR3 protein: CASSLGGTGSTGELFF. As DNA, the CDR3 is TGCGCCAGCAGCTTGGGGGGGACAGGGAGCACCGGGGAGCTGTTTTTT.